Listed below are T cell receptor beta chains from one sample, sequenced in a study of beta chain features in type 1 diabetes. Sequenced by immunoSEQ multiplex PCR; TCRdb stores in-frame clones only, minus some. The sample lists 500,000 to 800,000 clones; around an eighth were seen once. The specimen was naive CD4+ T cells from blood. The receptors were sampled from a man younger than 45 with type 1 diabetes. The CDR3 runs from the conserved cysteine through the conserved F or W. The order of the fields is J gene, V gene, clone size, D gene, CDR3 DNA, CDR3 protein. A D gene is named only where the DNA matches it firmly. Clone size appears in some rows only: once, few, many, or a class for an expanded clone.

j_call: TRBJ2-2; v_call: TRBV7-9; clone_size: few; d_call: TRBD2; cdr3_nt: TGTGCCAGCAGCTCGGGACTAGCGGTCGGGGAGCTGTTTTTT; cdr3_aa: CASSSGLAVGELFF
j_call: TRBJ1-4; v_call: TRBV15; clone_size: few; d_call: TRBD1; cdr3_nt: TGTGCCACCAGTAAAGGACAGGGGAATGAAAAACTGTTTTTT; cdr3_aa: CATSKGQGNEKLFF
j_call: TRBJ1-1; v_call: TRBV7-3; clone_size: -; d_call: -; cdr3_nt: TGTGCCAGCAGCTTAGGATCCCCGAACACTGAAGCTTTCTTT; cdr3_aa: CASSLGSPNTEAFF
j_call: TRBJ2-7; v_call: TRBV10-3; clone_size: few; d_call: -; cdr3_nt: TGTGCCATCAGTGACAGGTCCGACGAGCAGTACTTC; cdr3_aa: CAISDRSDEQYF
j_call: TRBJ2-7; v_call: TRBV28; clone_size: -; d_call: -; cdr3_nt: TGTGCCAGCAGTTCACGGATCTACGAGCAGTACTTC; cdr3_aa: CASSSRIYEQYF
j_call: TRBJ2-1; v_call: TRBV29-1; clone_size: -; d_call: -; cdr3_nt: TGCAGCGTTGACCGGACCTCCTACAATGAGCAGTTCTTC; cdr3_aa: CSVDRTSYNEQFF
j_call: TRBJ1-3; v_call: TRBV14; clone_size: few; d_call: -; cdr3_nt: TGTGCCAGCAGCCAAGATCTTTTGCAGGGCCGAAACACCATATATTTT; cdr3_aa: CASSQDLLQGRNTIYF
j_call: TRBJ2-5; v_call: TRBV5-1; clone_size: few; d_call: -; cdr3_nt: TGCGCCAGCAGCTTCCAGGGGGGCCAAGAGACCCAGTACTTC; cdr3_aa: CASSFQGGQETQYF
j_call: TRBJ2-4; v_call: TRBV4-1; clone_size: -; d_call: -; cdr3_nt: TGCGCCAGCAGCCCCCAGGGACTGCTTGCCAAAAACATTCAGTACTTC; cdr3_aa: CASSPQGLLAKNIQYF
j_call: TRBJ2-3; v_call: TRBV7-9; clone_size: -; d_call: -; cdr3_nt: TGTGCCAGCAGCCTTACCGCGGGGGCGGACACAGATACGCAGTATTTT; cdr3_aa: CASSLTAGADTDTQYF
j_call: TRBJ2-1; v_call: TRBV4-2; clone_size: few; d_call: -; cdr3_nt: TGTGCCAGCAGCCAAGAAACTTCGGGAACGAGCTCCTACAATGAGCAGTTCTTC; cdr3_aa: CASSQETSGTSSYNEQFF
j_call: TRBJ2-3; v_call: TRBV7-9; clone_size: -; d_call: TRBD2; cdr3_nt: TGTGCCAGCAAACCGGGGCTAGCGGGGCTCACAGATACGCAGTATTTT; cdr3_aa: CASKPGLAGLTDTQYF
j_call: TRBJ2-7; v_call: TRBV5-5; clone_size: few; d_call: -; cdr3_nt: TGTGCCAGCAGCTTGGCACAGGGAGGCTACGAGCAGTACTTC; cdr3_aa: CASSLAQGGYEQYF
j_call: TRBJ2-2; v_call: TRBV7-2; clone_size: -; d_call: TRBD1; cdr3_nt: TGTGCCAGCAGCGACAGGGGGTCGGACACCGGGGAGCTGTTTTTT; cdr3_aa: CASSDRGSDTGELFF
j_call: TRBJ2-1; v_call: TRBV5-1; clone_size: few; d_call: -; cdr3_nt: TGCGCCAGCAGCCTACCGGTAGGCGGCTCCTACAATGAGCAGTTCTTC; cdr3_aa: CASSLPVGGSYNEQFF
j_call: TRBJ2-6; v_call: TRBV11-3; clone_size: -; d_call: -; cdr3_nt: TGTGCCAGCAGCTTAGGCCAGGTGACAGGCCCCGACGTCCTGACTTTC; cdr3_aa: CASSLGQVTGPDVLTF
j_call: TRBJ2-7; v_call: TRBV14; clone_size: few; d_call: -; cdr3_nt: TGTGCCAGCAGCCCGCAAGCCTACGAGCAGTACTTC; cdr3_aa: CASSPQAYEQYF
j_call: TRBJ2-7; v_call: TRBV4-3; clone_size: -; d_call: -; cdr3_nt: TGCGCCAGCAGCCAAGAACCTAGCTCCCACGAGCAGTACTTC; cdr3_aa: CASSQEPSSHEQYF
j_call: TRBJ2-7; v_call: TRBV7-2; clone_size: -; d_call: TRBD2; cdr3_nt: TGTGCCAGCAGCTTAGGGGCTAGCGGGCGTACCTACGAGCAGTACTTC; cdr3_aa: CASSLGASGRTYEQYF
j_call: TRBJ1-1; v_call: TRBV4-3; clone_size: few; d_call: -; cdr3_nt: TGCGCCAGCAGCCAAGATGACGTTGGAGGCACTGAAGCTTTCTTT; cdr3_aa: CASSQDDVGGTEAFF
j_call: TRBJ1-2; v_call: TRBV7-9; clone_size: few; d_call: -; cdr3_nt: TGTGCCAGCACCCCCGGGGCAGGGAGTAACTATGGCTACACCTTC; cdr3_aa: CASTPGAGSNYGYTF
j_call: TRBJ2-3; v_call: TRBV7-2; clone_size: once; d_call: -; cdr3_nt: TGTGCCAGCAGCAGACGGGTTTCAGATACGCAGTATTTT; cdr3_aa: CASSRRVSDTQYF
j_call: TRBJ1-1; v_call: TRBV6-4; clone_size: few; d_call: TRBD1; cdr3_nt: TGTGCCAGCAGTGCCGACAGGGCCACTGAAGCTTTCTTT; cdr3_aa: CASSADRATEAFF
j_call: TRBJ2-7; v_call: TRBV2; clone_size: -; d_call: TRBD1; cdr3_nt: TGTGCCAGCAGGATTACAGGGGTAATCCCCTACGAGCAGTACTTC; cdr3_aa: CASRITGVIPYEQYF
j_call: TRBJ1-6; v_call: TRBV2; clone_size: -; d_call: -; cdr3_nt: TGTGCCAGCAATCTGGGCTATAATTCACCCCTCCACTTT; cdr3_aa: CASNLGYNSPLHF
j_call: TRBJ2-6; v_call: TRBV28; clone_size: few; d_call: TRBD1; cdr3_nt: TGTGCCAGCAGGACAGGGTCCGGGGCCAACGTCCTGACTTTC; cdr3_aa: CASRTGSGANVLTF
j_call: TRBJ2-5; v_call: TRBV7-7; clone_size: few; d_call: TRBD2; cdr3_nt: TGTGCTAGCAGCTCGAGGGGTCGACTAGCGGGGAAAGAGACCCAGTACTTC; cdr3_aa: CASSSRGRLAGKETQYF
j_call: TRBJ2-3; v_call: TRBV7-2; clone_size: few; d_call: TRBD2; cdr3_nt: TGTGCCAGCAGCCCCGGGGGGAAGGCAGATACGCAGTATTTT; cdr3_aa: CASSPGGKADTQYF
j_call: TRBJ1-2; v_call: TRBV14; clone_size: -; d_call: -; cdr3_nt: TGTGCCAGCAGCCCCGACGGCTTTGAGTTCCATGGCTACACCTTC; cdr3_aa: CASSPDGFEFHGYTF
j_call: TRBJ1-5; v_call: TRBV28; clone_size: few; d_call: -; cdr3_nt: TGTGCCAGCAGTTTATCCCACTCAATTGGGCATTTT; cdr3_aa: CASSLSHSIGHF
j_call: TRBJ2-7; v_call: TRBV5-1; clone_size: few; d_call: -; cdr3_nt: TGCGCCAGCAGAGCTACAGGGACACCTACGATGGAGCAGTACTTC; cdr3_aa: CASRATGTPTMEQYF
j_call: TRBJ2-7; v_call: TRBV7-2; clone_size: few; d_call: -; cdr3_nt: TGTGCCAGCAGCTTTGTGGGCCCCCGGATCAACGAGCAGTACTTC; cdr3_aa: CASSFVGPRINEQYF
j_call: TRBJ1-5; v_call: TRBV9; clone_size: few; d_call: TRBD1; cdr3_nt: TGTGCCAGCAGCGTAGCTGGGACAGGGGATCAGCCCCAGCATTTT; cdr3_aa: CASSVAGTGDQPQHF
j_call: TRBJ2-1; v_call: TRBV10-3; clone_size: few; d_call: -; cdr3_nt: TGTGCCTCCAGACCCGGAACCGATGAGCAGTTCTTC; cdr3_aa: CASRPGTDEQFF
j_call: TRBJ1-4; v_call: TRBV7-9; clone_size: -; d_call: TRBD1; cdr3_nt: TGTGCCAGCAGCCCCAGGGGGGATAATGAAAAACTGTTTTTT; cdr3_aa: CASSPRGDNEKLFF
j_call: TRBJ2-2; v_call: TRBV9; clone_size: few; d_call: TRBD1; cdr3_nt: TGTGCCAGCAGTGGGACAGGGGCAAACACCGGGGAGCTGTTTTTT; cdr3_aa: CASSGTGANTGELFF
j_call: TRBJ1-2; v_call: TRBV10-3; clone_size: -; d_call: TRBD1; cdr3_nt: TGTGCCATCAGCCCGACAGGGGGTTCCTATGGCTACACCTTC; cdr3_aa: CAISPTGGSYGYTF
j_call: TRBJ2-5; v_call: TRBV20-1; clone_size: -; d_call: -; cdr3_nt: TGCAGTGCTAACCGGAGGGGGACCCAGTACTTC; cdr3_aa: CSANRRGTQYF
j_call: TRBJ2-1; v_call: TRBV27; clone_size: -; d_call: TRBD1; cdr3_nt: TGTGCCACCAACCAGGGGACAGGGGTTTGGAATGAGCAGTTCTTC; cdr3_aa: CATNQGTGVWNEQFF
j_call: TRBJ1-2; v_call: TRBV28; clone_size: few; d_call: -; cdr3_nt: TGTGCCAGCACCCAAGGGCCAGTTGGCTACACCTTC; cdr3_aa: CASTQGPVGYTF
j_call: TRBJ1-5; v_call: TRBV19; clone_size: -; d_call: TRBD1; cdr3_nt: TGTGCCAGTAGTAAGACAGGGGCCGGGAGTCAGCCCCAGCATTTT; cdr3_aa: CASSKTGAGSQPQHF
j_call: TRBJ1-2; v_call: TRBV20-1; clone_size: -; d_call: -; cdr3_nt: TGCAGTGCTAGCGGGCTACAAGGCTACACCTTC; cdr3_aa: CSASGLQGYTF
j_call: TRBJ2-5; v_call: TRBV4-3; clone_size: -; d_call: -; cdr3_nt: TGCGCCAGCAGCCCCAATCCGTTGTCGGGAGAGACCCAGTACTTC; cdr3_aa: CASSPNPLSGETQYF
j_call: TRBJ2-6; v_call: TRBV7-2; clone_size: few; d_call: -; cdr3_nt: TGTGCCAGCAGCCCGATCGGGGGCACTGGGGCCAACGTCCTGACTTTC; cdr3_aa: CASSPIGGTGANVLTF
j_call: TRBJ2-1; v_call: TRBV7-2; clone_size: -; d_call: -; cdr3_nt: TGTGCCAGCAGCACCCCTCAATGGGATGAGCAGTTCTTC; cdr3_aa: CASSTPQWDEQFF
j_call: TRBJ2-5; v_call: TRBV5-8; clone_size: -; d_call: -; cdr3_nt: TGTGCCAGCAGCTTGGCACAGAACCAAGAGACCCAGTACTTC; cdr3_aa: CASSLAQNQETQYF
j_call: TRBJ2-7; v_call: TRBV2; clone_size: -; d_call: -; cdr3_nt: TGTGCCAGCACTTCCGAGGTCTACGAGCAGTACTTC; cdr3_aa: CASTSEVYEQYF
j_call: TRBJ1-2; v_call: TRBV4-2; clone_size: few; d_call: TRBD1; cdr3_nt: TGTGCCAGCAGCCAAGATAGGCAGGGGGCTTATGGCTACACCTTC; cdr3_aa: CASSQDRQGAYGYTF
j_call: TRBJ2-5; v_call: TRBV19; clone_size: -; d_call: -; cdr3_nt: TGTGCCAGTAGTACCAGGTGGGAGACCCAGTACTTC; cdr3_aa: CASSTRWETQYF
j_call: TRBJ2-5; v_call: TRBV4-3; clone_size: few; d_call: -; cdr3_nt: TGCGCCAGCAGCCAAGGGCGGAAAGAGACCCAGTACTTC; cdr3_aa: CASSQGRKETQYF
j_call: TRBJ2-1; v_call: TRBV6-1; clone_size: few; d_call: -; cdr3_nt: TGTGCCAGCAGTGATTCACCGTCCTACAATGAGCAGTTCTTC; cdr3_aa: CASSDSPSYNEQFF
j_call: TRBJ1-6; v_call: TRBV4-3; clone_size: -; d_call: -; cdr3_nt: TGCGCCAGCAGCCAACAAGAGGCCAGGCGACAAAATAATTCACCCCTCCACTTT; cdr3_aa: CASSQQEARRQNNSPLHF
j_call: TRBJ2-1; v_call: TRBV4-2; clone_size: few; d_call: -; cdr3_nt: TGTGCCAGCAGCCAAGGGCAGGGGATGGATGAGCAGTTCTTC; cdr3_aa: CASSQGQGMDEQFF
j_call: TRBJ2-7; v_call: TRBV11-2; clone_size: few; d_call: -; cdr3_nt: TGTGCCAGCAGCTTAGACGGCCGGCAGGGAAACACCTACGAGCAGTACTTC; cdr3_aa: CASSLDGRQGNTYEQYF
j_call: TRBJ1-2; v_call: TRBV19; clone_size: -; d_call: -; cdr3_nt: TGTGCCAGTAGTGCACAGGGATATGGCTACACCTTC; cdr3_aa: CASSAQGYGYTF